This passage covers 23 T cell receptor beta chains from one sample sequenced in a study of blood T cell repertoires in COVID-19. TCRdb's copy holds only in-frame clones and misses some; the assay was immunoSEQ multiplex PCR. The sample shows around 20,000 clones, around 87% of them seen only once. Sequencing used peripheral blood. The receptors were gathered from a human donor in a cohort sampled during active COVID-19.

This clone was recorded once. The rearrangement joins TRBV4-2 to TRBJ2-7; no definite D call. Trimming took off 0 bases at V and 3 bases at J, with 15 bases between the two ends. The germline V gene encodes CDR1 LGHNA and CDR2 YNFKEQ. The CDR3 contains 16 residues. The CDR3 loop reads CASSQESAALGYEQYF. CDR3 nucleotides: TGTGCCAGCAGCCAAGAATCGGCAGCGCTGGGCTACGAGCAGTACTTC.

This chain joins TRBV5-4 and TRBJ2-7; 10 bases fit TRBD1. The CDR3 is 16 amino acids. Germline values: CDR1 SGHNT, CDR2 YYREEE (reference sequence). The V segment lost 4 bases and the J segment 3 bases; nucleotides outside the gene matches: 10. The CDR3 sequence: CASSPSGTGDYYEQYF. In DNA form, the CDR3 reads TGTGCCAGCAGCCCCAGCGGGACAGGGGATTACTACGAGCAGTACTTC. Full variable domain (rest looked up from reference TRBV5-4 and TRBJ2-7): ETGVTQSPTHLIKTRGQQVTLRCSSQSGHNTVSWYQQALGQGPQFIFQYYREEENGRGNFPPRFSGLQFPNYSSELNVNALELDDSALYLCASSPSGTGDYYEQYFGPGTRLTVT.

The chain combines TRBV2 with TRBJ2-7; TRBD2 aligns across 12 bases. V lost 8 bases, J lost 0 bases, and 2 bases stayed unmatched. The CDR3 has 14 amino acids. Germline CDR1 SNHLY, CDR2 FYNNEI. CDR3 nucleotides: TGTGCCAGCTTGACTAGCGGGAGCTCCTACGAGCAGTACTTC. Amino acid sequence: CASLTSGSSYEQYF.

The J gene is TRBJ2-1, the V gene TRBV7-3; 14 bases are a match to TRBD2. The CDR3 has 16 amino acids. CDR1 is SGHTA, CDR2 FQGTGA, per germline. V trimming: 1 base; J trimming: 9 bases; junction bases outside the gene matches: 5. The CDR3 loop reads CASSLRGTSGRVEQFF. In DNA, the CDR3 is TGTGCCAGCAGCTTAAGGGGGACTAGCGGGAGAGTTGAGCAGTTCTTC.

V gene TRBV29-1 combines with J gene TRBJ2-7; the D gene is possibly TRBD2 (5 bases). The CDR3 is made up of 13 amino acids. With 4 bases removed from V and 5 bases from J, the gap between germline ends came to 15 bases. Germline CDR1 is SQVTM and CDR2 is ANQGSEA. The CDR3 bases are TGCAGCGTTGCGCGAAGACTCGGGAACGAGCAGTACTTC. Protein product: CSVARRLGNEQYF.

This clone was recorded once. The chain recombines TRBV7-2 with TRBJ2-1; D is perhaps TRBD1 (5 bases). Germline V gives CDR1 SGHTA, CDR2 FQGNSA. This CDR3 is built from 13 residues. V dropped 6 bases and J dropped 2 bases, with 8 bases sitting between them. This CDR3 is CASRPDTYNEQFF. The CDR3 DNA reads TGTGCCAGCAGACCGGACACCTACAATGAGCAGTTCTTC.

This chain uses TRBV28 with TRBJ1-5, with TRBD1 identical over 8 bases. With V trimmed by 6 bases and J by 2 bases, 6 bases remained unmatched. The CDR3 covers 15 residues. Germline V lookup: CDR1 MDHEN, CDR2 SYDVKM. The CDR3 DNA is TGTGCCAGCAGGTCAGGGGGCTCGGGCAATCAGCCCCAGCATTTT. Translated, it gives CASRSGGSGNQPQHF.

The CDR3 protein is CASSQSGQTNTEAFF. The CDR3 coding sequence is TGTGCCAGCTCACAATCAGGACAGACGAACACTGAAGCTTTCTTT. The chain recombines TRBV18 with TRBJ1-1; TRBD1 is a possible D gene (6 bases). The V gene lost 4 bases and the J gene lost 1 base, with 13 bases spanning the gap. Germline loops: CDR1 KGHSH, CDR2 LQKENI. The CDR3 covers 15 residues.

J is TRBJ2-5 and V is TRBV4-3; 9 bases agree with TRBD2. This CDR3 region has 16 residues. The germline V gene has CDR1 LGHNA and CDR2 YSLEER. V dropped 3 bases and J dropped 4; count of bases not matched to a gene: 9. The CDR3, as DNA: TGCGCCAGCAGCCAGGGGGCGGGAGGGGTGAGAGAGACCCAGTACTTC. Protein product: CASSQGAGGVRETQYF.

This sequence joins TRBV11-1 and TRBJ1-6; the D is unclear. Trimming cost V 2 bases and J 10 bases, with 12 bases left between them. Germline V gene data show CDR1 as SGHAT and CDR2 as FQDESV (reference sequence). The CDR3 runs to 14 residues. CDR3 amino acids: CASSLLADSSPLHF. The CDR3 DNA sequence: TGTGCCAGCAGCTTATTAGCAGATTCGTCACCCCTCCACTTT.

The chain links TRBV18 to TRBJ2-1, with 8 bases fitting TRBD2. The CDR3 runs 14 residues. V gave up 6 bases and J gave up 9 bases; unmatched junction bases: 10. The germline CDR1 and CDR2 sequences are KGHSH and LQKENI. The CDR3 loop is CASSQDGGAREQFF. The CDR3 nucleotides are TGTGCCAGCTCCCAGGACGGGGGGGCCCGTGAGCAGTTCTTC.

CDR3 loop: CASSSRSSYEQYF. For the CDR3, the DNA is TGTGCCAGCAGCTCTCGGAGCTCCTACGAGCAGTACTTC. V and J are TRBV7-2 and TRBJ2-7; D is undetermined. Looked up from germline, CDR1 is SGHTA and CDR2 is FQGNSA. The CDR3 totals 13 residues. The V and J ends lost 4 bases and 0 bases respectively, with 7 bases between them.

The chain recombines TRBV4-1 with TRBJ1-2; 9 positions agree with TRBD1. Germline-derived CDR1 and CDR2 are MGHRA and YSYEKL. The CDR3 is made up of 15 amino acids. With V trimmed by 4 bases and J by 4 bases, 7 bases remained unmatched. The CDR3 sequence: CASSLAGTGTYGYTF. The CDR3 nucleotides read TGCGCCAGCAGCCTTGCCGGGACAGGGACCTATGGCTACACCTTC.

The CDR3: CASTPLAGVETQYF. CDR3 nucleotide sequence: TGTGCCAGCACCCCTCTAGCGGGAGTCGAGACCCAGTACTTC. This chain uses TRBV3-1 (or the pseudogene TRBV3-2) with TRBJ2-5; 10 nucleotides line up with TRBD2. Per the germline V gene, CDR1 is LGHDT and CDR2 is YNNKEL (reference sequence). V gave up 7 bases and J gave up 5 bases; unmatched junction bases: 7. This CDR3 has 14 residues.

This chain uses TRBV5-4 with TRBJ2-7, with 15 bases fitting TRBD2. The CDR3 is 17 residues long. The germline V gene has CDR1 SGHNT and CDR2 YYREEE (reference sequence). Trimming cost V 4 bases and J 1 base; bases outside gene matches: 6. CDR3 in DNA: TGTGCCAGCAGCCGAAATGGACTAGCGGGAGGGTCCTACGAGCAGTACTTC. Its translation is CASSRNGLAGGSYEQYF.

V gene TRBV7-7 combines with J gene TRBJ2-5, with 11 bases aligning to TRBD2. The CDR3 extends over 13 amino acids. CDR1 and CDR2 from the germline V gene are SSHAT and FNYEAQ (reference sequence). Trimming cost V 6 bases and J 9 bases; bases outside gene matches: 6. The CDR3 DNA reads TGTGCCAGCAGTTCCGGACTAGCGGGCGCCCAGTACTTC. It codes for CASSSGLAGAQYF.

This clone was picked up one time. V usage is TRBV15 and J usage is TRBJ2-3, with D tentatively TRBD2 (5 bases). The V and J ends lost 0 bases and 4 bases respectively, with 14 bases between them. The CDR3 totals 16 residues. Per germline, CDR1 LNHNV and CDR2 YYDKDF (reference sequence). The CDR3 nucleotides read TGTGCCACCAGCAGAGATCTCGTGGGAGCAGCAGATACGCAGTATTTT. Translation: CATSRDLVGAADTQYF.

The CDR3 DNA reads as TGTGCCTGGGGGTATCGGGAGGTTGAAGCTTTCTTT. It translates to CAWGYREVEAFF. The chain has TRBV30 and TRBJ1-1; no reliable D call. Germline V CDR1 and CDR2: GTSNPN, SVGIG (reference sequence). The germline V and J ends were trimmed by 5 bases and 7 bases, with 14 bases remaining between them. This CDR3 contains 12 residues. The whole variable domain, remainder taken from reference TRBV30 and TRBJ1-1, is SQTIHQWPATLVQPVGSPLSLECTVEGTSNPNLYWYRQAAGRGLQLLFYSVGIGQISSEVPQNLSASRPQDRQFILSSKKLLLSDSGFYLCAWGYREVEAFFGQGTRLTVV.

CDR3: CASSSGQQKPQHF. The CDR3 nucleotides are TGTGCCAGCAGTTCGGGACAGCAAAAGCCCCAGCATTTT. The chain links TRBV6-6 to TRBJ1-5; 7 bases fit TRBD1. Germline V CDR1 and CDR2: MNHNY, SVGAGI (reference sequence). The CDR3 is 13 amino acids. Trimming at V came to 4 bases and at J to 8 bases, leaving 5 bases not matched to a gene.

The chain combines TRBV4-3 with TRBJ1-1; D remains ambiguous. CDR3 length equals 14 residues. Germline CDR1 is LGHNA and CDR2 is YSLEER. Trimming took 2 bases from V and 6 from J, leaving 13 bases between them. The CDR3 region is CASSQRSEGAEAFF. The CDR3 bases are TGCGCCAGCAGCCAACGAAGTGAGGGCGCTGAAGCTTTCTTT.

As regards this clone: A read error may produce the germline difference seen at one junction end. The V call is TRBV18, the J call TRBJ2-2; perhaps TRBD1 as D (5 bases). This CDR3 spans 15 amino acids. Looked up from germline, CDR1 is KGHSH and CDR2 is LQKENI. CDR3 amino acids: CASSPNTLPQGRAVF. The CDR3 region has the DNA TGTGCCAGCTCACCTAACACACTCCCTCAGGGTCGGGCTGTTTTT. Full variable domain (remainder filled in from reference TRBV18 and TRBJ2-2): NAGVMQNPRHLVRRRGQEARLRCSPMKGHSHVYWYRQLPEEGLKFMVYLQKENIIDESGMPKERFSAEFPKEGPSILRIQQVVRGDSAAYFCASSPNTLPQGRAVFGEGSRLTVL.

The chain employs TRBV28 and TRBJ1-6, with TRBD1 as a possible D gene (6 bases). V lost 5 bases and J lost 0, with 17 bases in between. The CDR3 runs to 18 residues. CDR1 and CDR2 from the germline V gene are MDHEN and SYDVKM. DNA for the CDR3: TGTGCCAGCAGTCCCCGGAACAGGGCCAGCTCCTATAATTCACCCCTCCACTTT. It codes for CASSPRNRASSYNSPLHF.

The V gene is TRBV6-5, the J gene TRBJ2-3; maybe TRBD2 (5 bases). This CDR3 is built from 12 residues. Germline CDR1 MNHEY, CDR2 SVGAGI. Trimming removed 9 bases at V and 1 base at J, with 8 bases between. As DNA, the CDR3 is TGTGCCAGTGACGGGGGCACAGATACGCAGTATTTT. Amino acid sequence: CASDGGTDTQYF.